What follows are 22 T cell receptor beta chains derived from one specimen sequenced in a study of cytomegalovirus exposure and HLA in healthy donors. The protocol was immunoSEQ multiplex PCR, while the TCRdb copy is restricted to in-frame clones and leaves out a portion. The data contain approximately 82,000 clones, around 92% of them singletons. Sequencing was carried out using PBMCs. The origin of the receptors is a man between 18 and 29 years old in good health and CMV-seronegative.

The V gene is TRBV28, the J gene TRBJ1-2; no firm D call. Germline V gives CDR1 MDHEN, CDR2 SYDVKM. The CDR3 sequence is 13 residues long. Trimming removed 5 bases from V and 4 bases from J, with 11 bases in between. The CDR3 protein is CASSPTLGYGYTF. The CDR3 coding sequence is TGTGCCAGCAGTCCGACACTTGGCTATGGCTACACCTTC.

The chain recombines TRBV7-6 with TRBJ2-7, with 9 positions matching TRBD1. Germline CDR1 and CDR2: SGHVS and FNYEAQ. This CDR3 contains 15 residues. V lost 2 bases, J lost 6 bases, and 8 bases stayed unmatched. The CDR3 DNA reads TGTGCCAGCAGCTTATCCCGGGACAGGGCTAGCGAGCAGTACTTC. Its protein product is CASSLSRDRASEQYF.

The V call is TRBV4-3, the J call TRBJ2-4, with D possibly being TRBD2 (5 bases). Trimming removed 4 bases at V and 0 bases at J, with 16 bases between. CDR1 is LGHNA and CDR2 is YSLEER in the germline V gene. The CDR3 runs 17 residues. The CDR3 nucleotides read TGCGCCAGCAGCCCATCTTCGGTGGGAGAAGCCAAAAACATTCAGTACTTC. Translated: CASSPSSVGEAKNIQYF.

Here the CDR3 DNA reads TGTGCCAGCAGCCCGGGACTGATCTATGGCTACACCTTC. Protein: CASSPGLIYGYTF. The V gene is TRBV7-2, the J gene TRBJ1-2; tentatively, D is TRBD1 (5 bases). CDR1 and CDR2 from the germline V gene are SGHTA and FQGNSA. The CDR3 runs to 13 residues. V was clipped by 5 bases and J by 4 bases, with 11 bases between them.

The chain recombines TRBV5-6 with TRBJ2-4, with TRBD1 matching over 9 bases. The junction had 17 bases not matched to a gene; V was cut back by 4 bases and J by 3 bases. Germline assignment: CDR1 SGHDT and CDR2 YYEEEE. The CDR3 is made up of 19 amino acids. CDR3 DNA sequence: TGTGCCAGCAGCGACCGGGACAGGGTGGTGATTATTGGCAAAAACATTCAGTACTTC. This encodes CASSDRDRVVIIGKNIQYF.

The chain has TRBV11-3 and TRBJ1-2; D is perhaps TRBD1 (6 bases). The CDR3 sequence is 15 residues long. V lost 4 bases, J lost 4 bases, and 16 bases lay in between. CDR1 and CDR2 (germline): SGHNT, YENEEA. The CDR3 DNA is TGTGCCAGCAGCTCACACCGGGGGGCATTCTATGGCTACACCTTC. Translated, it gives CASSSHRGAFYGYTF.

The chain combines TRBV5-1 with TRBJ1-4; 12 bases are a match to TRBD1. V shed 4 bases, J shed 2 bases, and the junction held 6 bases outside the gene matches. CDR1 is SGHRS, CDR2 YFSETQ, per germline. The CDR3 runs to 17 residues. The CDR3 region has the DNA TGCGCCAGCAGCGTGATGGGACAGGGGGCGACTAATGAAAAACTGTTTTTT. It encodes CASSVMGQGATNEKLFF. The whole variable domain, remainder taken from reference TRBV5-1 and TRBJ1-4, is KAGVTQTPRYLIKTRGQQVTLSCSPISGHRSVSWYQQTPGQGLQFLFEYFSETQRNKGNFPGRFSGRQFSNSRSEMNVSTLELGDSALYLCASSVMGQGATNEKLFFGSGTQLSVL.

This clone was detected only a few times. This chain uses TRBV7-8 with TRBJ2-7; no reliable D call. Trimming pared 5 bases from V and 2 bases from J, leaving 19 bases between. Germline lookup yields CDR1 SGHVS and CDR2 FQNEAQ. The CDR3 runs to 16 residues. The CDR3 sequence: CASSLPLLNPTYEQYF. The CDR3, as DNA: TGTGCCAGCAGCCTACCCCTTCTCAATCCTACCTACGAGCAGTACTTC.

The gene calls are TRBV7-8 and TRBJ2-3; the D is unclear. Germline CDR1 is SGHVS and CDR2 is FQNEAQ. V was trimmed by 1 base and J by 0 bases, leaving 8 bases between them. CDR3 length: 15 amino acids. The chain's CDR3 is CASSLGGFSTDTQYF. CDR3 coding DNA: TGTGCCAGCAGCTTAGGCGGATTTAGCACAGATACGCAGTATTTT. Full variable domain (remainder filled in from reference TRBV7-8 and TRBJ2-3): GAGVSQSPRYKVAKRGQDVALRCDPISGHVSLFWYQQALGQGPEFLTYFQNEAQLDKSGLPSDRFFAERPEGSVSTLKIQRTQQEDSAVYLCASSLGGFSTDTQYFGPGTRLTVL.

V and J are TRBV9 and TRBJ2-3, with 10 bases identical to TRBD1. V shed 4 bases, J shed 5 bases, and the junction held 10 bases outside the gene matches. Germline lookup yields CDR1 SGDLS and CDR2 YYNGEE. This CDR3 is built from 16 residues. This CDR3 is CASSPQTGGAIDTQYF. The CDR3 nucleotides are TGTGCCAGCAGCCCTCAGACAGGGGGCGCGATAGATACGCAGTATTTT.

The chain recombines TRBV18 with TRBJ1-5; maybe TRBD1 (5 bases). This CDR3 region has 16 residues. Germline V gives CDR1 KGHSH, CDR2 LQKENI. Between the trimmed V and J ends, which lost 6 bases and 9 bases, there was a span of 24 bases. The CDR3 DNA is TGTGCCAGCTCCCGAACCGGGACGGCCGGGGGATCGCCCCAGCATTTT. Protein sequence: CASSRTGTAGGSPQHF. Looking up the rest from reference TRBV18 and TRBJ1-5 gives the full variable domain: NAGVMQNPRHLVRRRGQEARLRCSPMKGHSHVYWYRQLPEEGLKFMVYLQKENIIDESGMPKERFSAEFPKEGPSILRIQQVVRGDSAAYFCASSRTGTAGGSPQHFGDGTRLSIL.

CDR3 protein: CASSFWDNYEQYF. The CDR3 nucleotides are TGTGCCAGCAGCTTTTGGGACAACTACGAGCAGTACTTC. V usage is TRBV7-2 and J usage is TRBJ2-7; a weak D match, TRBD1 (6 bases). The CDR3 runs 13 residues. Between the trimmed V and J ends, which lost 3 bases and 3 bases, there was a span of 9 bases. The V gene's germline CDR1 is SGHTA and CDR2 FQGNSA.

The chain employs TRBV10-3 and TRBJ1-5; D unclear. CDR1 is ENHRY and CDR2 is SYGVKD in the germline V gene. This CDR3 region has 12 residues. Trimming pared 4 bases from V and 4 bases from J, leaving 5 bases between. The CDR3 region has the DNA TGTGCCATCAGTGGGGCGAATCAGCCCCAGCATTTT. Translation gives CAISGANQPQHF.

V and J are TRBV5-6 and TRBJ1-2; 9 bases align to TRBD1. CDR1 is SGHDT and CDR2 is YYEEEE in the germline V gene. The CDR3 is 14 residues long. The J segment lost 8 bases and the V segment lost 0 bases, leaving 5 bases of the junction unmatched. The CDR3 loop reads CASSLVAGQGGYTF. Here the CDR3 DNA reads TGTGCCAGCAGCTTGGTGGCGGGACAGGGAGGCTACACCTTC.

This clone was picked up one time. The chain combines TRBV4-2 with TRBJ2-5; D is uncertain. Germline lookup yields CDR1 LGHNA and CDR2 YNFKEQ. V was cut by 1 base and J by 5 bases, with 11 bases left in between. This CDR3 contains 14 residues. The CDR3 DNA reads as TGTGCCAGCAGCCAAGCGCCAGGTCGGGAGACCCAGTACTTC. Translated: CASSQAPGRETQYF.

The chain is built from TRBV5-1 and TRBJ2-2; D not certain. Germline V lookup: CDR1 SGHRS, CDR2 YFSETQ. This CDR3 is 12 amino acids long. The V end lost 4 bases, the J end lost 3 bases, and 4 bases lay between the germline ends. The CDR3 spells CASSRDTGELFF. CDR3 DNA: TGCGCCAGCAGCAGAGACACCGGGGAGCTGTTTTTT.

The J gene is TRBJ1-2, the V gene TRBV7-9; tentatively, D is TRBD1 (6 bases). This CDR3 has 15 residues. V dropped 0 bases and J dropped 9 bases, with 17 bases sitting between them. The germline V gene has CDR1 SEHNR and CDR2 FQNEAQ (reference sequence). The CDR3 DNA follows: TGTGCCAGCAGCTTAGCATTATTAGGGACATACCGCTACACCTTC. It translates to CASSLALLGTYRYTF. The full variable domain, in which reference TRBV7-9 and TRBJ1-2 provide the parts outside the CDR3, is DTGVSQNPRHKITKRGQNVTFRCDPISEHNRLYWYRQTLGQGPEFLTYFQNEAQLEKSRLLSDRFSAERPKGSFSTLEIQRTEQGDSAMYLCASSLALLGTYRYTFGSGTRLTVV.

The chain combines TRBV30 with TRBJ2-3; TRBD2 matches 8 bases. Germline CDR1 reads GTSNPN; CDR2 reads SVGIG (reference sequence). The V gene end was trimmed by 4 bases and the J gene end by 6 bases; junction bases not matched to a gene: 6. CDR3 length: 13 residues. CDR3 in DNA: TGTGCCTGGAACCTAACGGGGGGGGATACGCAGTATTTT. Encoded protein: CAWNLTGGDTQYF.

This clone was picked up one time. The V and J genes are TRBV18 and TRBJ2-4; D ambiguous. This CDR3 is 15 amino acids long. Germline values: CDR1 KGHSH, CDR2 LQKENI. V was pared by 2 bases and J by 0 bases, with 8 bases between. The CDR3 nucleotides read TGTGCCAGCTCACCAGTGTACACAGCCAAAAACATTCAGTACTTC. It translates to CASSPVYTAKNIQYF.

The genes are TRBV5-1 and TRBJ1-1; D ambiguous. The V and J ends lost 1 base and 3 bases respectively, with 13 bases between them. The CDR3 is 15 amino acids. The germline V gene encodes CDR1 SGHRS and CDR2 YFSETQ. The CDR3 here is CASSLYKPGYTEAFF. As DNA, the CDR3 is TGCGCCAGCAGCTTGTATAAGCCGGGGTACACTGAAGCTTTCTTT.

This CDR3 reads CASSQREAGLGNSGNTIYF. The CDR3 nucleotides are TGTGCCAGCAGCCAAAGGGAGGCAGGTTTGGGGAACTCTGGAAACACCATATATTTT. The chain recombines TRBV4-2 with TRBJ1-3, with D hard to call. The CDR3 is 19 residues long. Germline V gives CDR1 LGHNA, CDR2 YNFKEQ. Trimming left V 2 bases short and J 0 bases short, with 20 bases between.

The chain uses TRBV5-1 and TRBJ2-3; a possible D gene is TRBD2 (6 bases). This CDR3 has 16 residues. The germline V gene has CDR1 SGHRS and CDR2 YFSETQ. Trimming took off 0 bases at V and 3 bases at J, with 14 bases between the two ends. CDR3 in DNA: TGCGCCAGCAGCTTGGTAGCGGAGTCTGGTACAGATACGCAGTATTTT. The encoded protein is CASSLVAESGTDTQYF.